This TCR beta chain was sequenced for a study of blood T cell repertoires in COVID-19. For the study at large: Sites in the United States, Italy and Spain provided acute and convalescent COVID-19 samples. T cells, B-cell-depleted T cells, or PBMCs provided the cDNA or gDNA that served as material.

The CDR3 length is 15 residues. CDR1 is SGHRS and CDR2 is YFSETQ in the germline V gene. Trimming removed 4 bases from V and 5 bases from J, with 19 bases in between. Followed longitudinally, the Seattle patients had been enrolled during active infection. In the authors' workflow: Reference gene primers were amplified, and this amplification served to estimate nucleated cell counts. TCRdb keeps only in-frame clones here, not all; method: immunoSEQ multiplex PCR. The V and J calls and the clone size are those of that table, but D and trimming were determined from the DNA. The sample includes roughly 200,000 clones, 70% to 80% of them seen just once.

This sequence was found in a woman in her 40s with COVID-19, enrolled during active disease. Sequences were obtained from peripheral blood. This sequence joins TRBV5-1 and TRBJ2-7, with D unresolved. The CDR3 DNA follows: TGCGCCAGCAGCCCTTCTGTGGGTTCGAGGAACGAGCAGTACTTC. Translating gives CASSPSVGSRNEQYF.